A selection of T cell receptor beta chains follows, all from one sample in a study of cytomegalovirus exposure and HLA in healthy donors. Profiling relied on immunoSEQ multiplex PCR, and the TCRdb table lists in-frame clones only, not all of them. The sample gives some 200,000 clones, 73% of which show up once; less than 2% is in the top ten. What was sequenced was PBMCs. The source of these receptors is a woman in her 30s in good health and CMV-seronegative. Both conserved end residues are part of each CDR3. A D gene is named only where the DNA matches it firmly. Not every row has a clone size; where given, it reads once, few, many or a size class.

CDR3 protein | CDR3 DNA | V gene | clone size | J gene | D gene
CASSTIAGGPYEQYF | TGTGCCAGTAGTACCATAGCGGGGGGTCCCTACGAGCAGTACTTC | TRBV19 | . | TRBJ2-7 | TRBD2
CASSWATGNSNQPQHF | TGTGCCAGCAGTTGGGCGACCGGGAATAGCAATCAGCCCCAGCATTTT | TRBV6-5 | . | TRBJ1-5 | .
CASSIQVATDTQYF | TGTGCCAGCAGCATCCAGGTTGCAACAGATACGCAGTATTTT | TRBV7-8 | few | TRBJ2-3 | .
CAWSAGQDNSPLHF | TGTGCCTGGAGTGCGGGACAAGATAATTCACCCCTCCACTTT | TRBV30 | . | TRBJ1-6 | .
CASSLPPSGGDTQYF | TGTGCCAGCAGTTTACCCCCCTCAGGCGGGGATACGCAGTATTTT | TRBV28 | . | TRBJ2-3 | .
CATPPSTDNEQFF | TGTGCCACCCCGCCCAGTACAGACAATGAGCAGTTCTTC | TRBV7-9 | . | TRBJ2-1 | .
CASSPLRSGDVYEQYF | TGTGCCAGCAGCCCCCTGCGGTCAGGGGACGTCTACGAGCAGTACTTC | TRBV7-9 | once | TRBJ2-7 | .
CASSYGVRQGQYEQYF | TGTGCCAGCAGTTACGGAGTCAGACAGGGACAATACGAGCAGTACTTC | TRBV6-6 | . | TRBJ2-7 | TRBD1
CASSGTGLAGQSTDTQYF | TGTGCCAGCAGCGGGACGGGACTAGCGGGACAAAGCACAGATACGCAGTATTTT | TRBV9 | . | TRBJ2-3 | TRBD2
CARGWAGGTDTQYF | TGTGCCAGAGGTTGGGCGGGGGGCACAGATACGCAGTATTTT | TRBV2 | . | TRBJ2-3 | TRBD2
CASSLRGGMGRGEQFF | TGTGCCAGCAGCTTACGCGGGGGAATGGGTCGTGGTGAGCAGTTCTTC | TRBV7-2 | . | TRBJ2-1 | TRBD2
CAISGLAGSTGELFF | TGTGCCATCAGCGGACTAGCGGGGAGCACCGGGGAGCTGTTTTTT | TRBV10-3 | once | TRBJ2-2 | TRBD2
CASSPRVRDTQYF | TGTGCCAGCAGCCCCAGGGTTCGAGATACGCAGTATTTT | TRBV7-3 | . | TRBJ2-3 | .
CASSWEETANTGELFF | TGTGCCAGCAGCTGGGAGGAAACCGCGAACACCGGGGAGCTGTTTTTT | TRBV5-4 | . | TRBJ2-2 | .
CAWRRLAGGHLPDNEQFF | TGTGCCTGGCGGAGACTAGCGGGAGGACATCTTCCGGACAATGAGCAGTTCTTC | TRBV30 | . | TRBJ2-1 | TRBD2
CASSLETTGSVPQHF | TGTGCCAGCAGCTTAGAGACGACAGGGAGTGTGCCCCAGCATTTT | TRBV7-2 | few | TRBJ1-5 | TRBD1
CASSPLTGYEQYF | TGTGCCAGCAGCCCTCTTACGGGGTACGAGCAGTACTTC | TRBV7-9 | few | TRBJ2-7 | .
CASSSRGINYNEQFF | TGTGCCAGCAGCTCTCGAGGCATTAACTACAATGAGCAGTTCTTC | TRBV7-9 | few | TRBJ2-1 | .